This TCR beta chain was sequenced for a study of cytomegalovirus exposure and HLA in healthy donors. Study background: Earlier, some 180 million T cells were analyzed, and over 95 million unique TCR beta sequences were found among them. General study points: Analysis performed later found 16,951 TCR beta sequences associated with HLA alleles at 0.05 false discovery rate.

As regards this clone: No antigen is known for it.

In the PCR, 60 Vbeta and 13 Jbeta primers were used. Profiling relied on immunoSEQ multiplex PCR, and the TCRdb table lists in-frame clones only, not all of them. The repertoire holds 130,000 or so clones, with approximately 69% as singletons. CDR1 is MNHEY, CDR2 SVGAGI, per germline. With 8 bases removed from V and 5 bases from J, the gap between germline ends came to 15 bases. The CDR3 covers 13 residues. The source is a man aged 35-49 years in good health and CMV-seropositive. The rearrangement joins TRBV6-5 to TRBJ2-5; no clear D gene. Sequences were obtained from PBMCs. DNA of the CDR3: TGTGCCAGCCAAGGTCGAACAGCCGAGACCCAGTACTTC. This gives the protein CASQGRTAETQYF.